Below are 26 T cell receptor beta chains sequenced from a single sample in a study of human T cells and chemical hapten exposure. The time point denotes: patch test 2, 6 weeks after DPC sensitization. Specified treatment: therapeutic diphenylcyclopropenone sensitization with weekly scalp DPC. TCRdb independently ran MiXCR on the RACE reads; one entry per CDR3 protein. The top ten hold more than 6.5% of the sample, which has about 40,000 distinct CDR3 sequences, over 3% seen once. The sample in question was whole blood, obtained in connection with sensitization to the hapten diphenylcyclopropenone (DPC). The receptors stem from a man aged 40-50 years with alopecia areata. Some clones in this sample may be carry-over from other donors' samples.

This clonotype was counted ten times or more. This chain links TRBV28 with TRBJ2-3; 11 nucleotides align to TRBD2. The germline V gene encodes CDR1 MDHEN and CDR2 SYDVKM. The CDR3 covers 16 residues. Trimming at V came to 6 bases and at J to 2 bases, leaving 7 bases not matched to a gene. Written as DNA, the CDR3 is TGTGCCAGCAGGTTTAGCGGGAGGGGTAACACAGATACGCAGTATTTT. As protein: CASRFSGRGNTDTQYF.

This clonotype was detected ten times or more. The rearrangement uses TRBV25-1 and TRBJ2-3, with 7 bases identical to TRBD1. CDR3 size: 17 residues. V dropped 3 bases and J dropped 0; count of bases not matched to a gene: 9. Germline CDR1 and CDR2: MGHDK and SYGVNS. The CDR3 DNA follows: TGTGCCAGCAGTGAGGGTCTAGGGACAGCTAGCACAGATACGCAGTATTTT. It codes for CASSEGLGTASTDTQYF.

This clonotype occurred many times. This chain uses TRBV7-9 with TRBJ2-7, with D perhaps TRBD1 (5 bases). Trimming took off 5 bases at V and 3 bases at J, with 14 bases between the two ends. This CDR3 contains 14 residues. The V gene's germline CDR1 is SEHNR and CDR2 FQNEAQ (reference sequence). The CDR3 here is CASSPPRQNYEQYF. Here the CDR3 DNA reads TGTGCCAGCAGCCCCCCCCGACAGAACTACGAGCAGTACTTC.

At least ten counts were recorded for this clonotype. V gene TRBV20-1 combines with J gene TRBJ1-5; D ambiguous. CDR3 length equals 13 residues. Germline CDR1 is DFQATT and CDR2 is SNEGSKA (reference sequence). V dropped 7 bases and J dropped 0 bases, with 10 bases sitting between them. In DNA form, the CDR3 reads TGCAGTGTAGGACGTAGTAGCAATCAGCCCCAGCATTTT. This sequence encodes CSVGRSSNQPQHF.

This clonotype was counted many times. The chain recombines TRBV7-9 with TRBJ1-5; perhaps TRBD1 as D (5 bases). Trimming cost V 1 base and J 5 bases, with 9 bases left between them. This CDR3 comprises 14 residues. In germline, CDR1 is SEHNR, CDR2 FQNEAQ (reference sequence). CDR3 nucleotide sequence: TGTGCCAGCAGCTTAGTGGGGGGGGATCAGCCCCAGCATTTT. Protein: CASSLVGGDQPQHF.

This clonotype has a count of ten or more. The chain joins TRBV5-4 to TRBJ2-3; 7 bases are shared with TRBD2. The CDR3 is 14 residues long. Germline V CDR1 and CDR2: SGHNT, YYREEE (reference sequence). V was pared by 3 bases and J by 7 bases, with 8 bases of the junction left unmatched. The CDR3 region has the DNA TGTGCCAGCAGCTCAGCACTAGCGAGACATACGCAGTATTTT. Translated: CASSSALARHTQYF.

This clonotype was seen ten or more times. V usage is TRBV15 and J usage is TRBJ1-3; 7 bases agree with TRBD1. The CDR3 runs to 15 residues. Germline assignment: CDR1 LNHNV and CDR2 YYDKDF (reference sequence). The V gene end was trimmed by 4 bases and the J gene end by 5 bases; junction bases not matched to a gene: 8. The CDR3 is CATSIGTATRNTIYF. DNA for the CDR3: TGTGCCACCAGCATCGGGACAGCTACCCGAAACACCATATATTTT.

At least ten counts were recorded for this clonotype. The V and J genes are TRBV7-9 and TRBJ2-1; 10 nucleotides match TRBD1. The CDR3 has 17 residues. V gave up 2 bases and J gave up 8 bases; unmatched junction bases: 12. The germline CDR1 and CDR2 sequences are SEHNR and FQNEAQ (reference sequence). This CDR3 is CASSLPSLGGQGYEQFF. Here the CDR3 DNA reads TGTGCCAGCAGCTTACCCAGCCTTGGGGGACAGGGGTATGAGCAGTTCTTC. The complete variable domain, with remaining parts taken from reference TRBV7-9 and TRBJ2-1, reads DTGVSQNPRHKITKRGQNVTFRCDPISEHNRLYWYRQTLGQGPEFLTYFQNEAQLEKSRLLSDRFSAERPKGSFSTLEIQRTEQGDSAMYLCASSLPSLGGQGYEQFFGPGTRLTVL.

This clonotype has at least ten counts. V is TRBV29-1 and J is TRBJ2-5; D is uncertain. This CDR3 is built from 13 residues. V was pared by 1 base and J by 5 bases, with 11 bases between. Germline CDR1 reads SQVTM; CDR2 reads ANQGSEA. The CDR3 sequence is CSVEVVVGETQYF. The DNA of the CDR3 is TGCAGCGTTGAAGTGGTGGTAGGGGAGACCCAGTACTTC. The variable domain in full, with the rest retrieved from reference TRBV29-1 and TRBJ2-5, is SAVISQKPSRDICQRGTSLTIQCQVDSQVTMMFWYRQQPGQSLTLIATANQGSEATYESGFVIDKFPISRPNLTFSTLTVSNMSPEDSSIYLCSVEVVVGETQYFGPGTRLLVL.

This clonotype showed up many times. The chain links TRBV20-1 to TRBJ2-3; 9 bases match TRBD2. The CDR3 has 18 amino acids. Trimming at V came to 3 bases and at J to 6 bases, leaving 19 bases not matched to a gene. Per germline, CDR1 DFQATT and CDR2 SNEGSKA (reference sequence). For the CDR3, the DNA is TGCAGTGCTAGGGGCCTCAGGCGGGAGGGCAGGGGGAAGGATACGCAGTATTTT. Protein: CSARGLRREGRGKDTQYF.

This clonotype was seen at least ten times. The chain has TRBV10-3 and TRBJ2-1; 12 bases agree with TRBD2. This CDR3 comprises 14 residues. From germline, CDR1 is ENHRY and CDR2 SYGVKD. Germline trimming cut 10 bases from V and 6 bases from J; bases unmatched to any gene: 7. As DNA, the CDR3 is TGTGCCACCTCATCTAGCGGGAGGGTCAATGAGCAGTTCTTC. Encoded protein: CATSSSGRVNEQFF.

This clonotype occurred a few times. CDR3 in DNA: TGTGCCAGCAGCTTGGTTCCGGCGGGGGGCCTCTACGAGCAGTACTTC. Its protein is CASSLVPAGGLYEQYF. The chain joins TRBV5-8 to TRBJ2-7; 8 bases fit TRBD2. CDR1 is SGHTS and CDR2 is YDEGEE in the germline V gene. The CDR3 has 16 residues. V lost 0 bases to trimming and J lost 3 bases; unmatched junction nucleotides: 8.

This clonotype was seen many times. V usage is TRBV16 and J usage is TRBJ1-2; D ambiguous. This CDR3 has 13 amino acids. V lost 0 bases, J lost 2 bases, and 4 bases lay in between. CDR1 and CDR2 from the germline V gene are KGHSY and FQNENV. The CDR3 region is CASSQSVNYGYTF. The CDR3 DNA is TGTGCCAGCAGCCAATCCGTCAACTATGGCTACACCTTC.

There are many counts of this clonotype. The chain couples TRBV5-6 to TRBJ2-2; no definite D call. Deletions cut 1 base from V and 5 bases from J, with 6 bases between. CDR1 is SGHDT and CDR2 is YYEEEE in the germline V gene. CDR3 length: 13 residues. The CDR3 DNA reads TGTGCCAGCAGCTTGAAAGGGACCGGGGAGCTGTTTTTT. It specifies CASSLKGTGELFF. Supplemented by reference TRBV5-6 and TRBJ2-2, the full variable domain reads DAGVTQSPTHLIKTRGQQVTLRCSPKSGHDTVSWYQQALGQGPQFIFQYYEEEERQRGNFPDRFSGHQFPNYSSELNVNALLLGDSALYLCASSLKGTGELFFGEGSRLTVL.

Only one count was recorded for this clonotype. A single base separates this from a much larger clone, so it may be a read error. The rearrangement links TRBV4-2 to TRBJ2-1; TRBD1 might be the D (6 bases). Deletions cut 0 bases from V and 3 bases from J, with 18 bases between. CDR1 is LGHNA, CDR2 YNFKEQ, per germline. The CDR3 length is 18 residues. In DNA form, the CDR3 reads TGTGCCAGCAGCCAAGATCAAACGGGAAGGGGGAACTACAATGAGCAGTTCTTC. It codes for CASSQDQTGRGNYNEQFF.

There are many counts of this clonotype. V gene TRBV6-1 combines with J gene TRBJ2-1, with TRBD1 matching 9 bases. V shed 3 bases and J 4 bases; nucleotides not matched to a gene: 4. Germline-derived CDR1 and CDR2 are MNHNS and SASEGT. The CDR3 is made up of 15 amino acids. The CDR3 spells CASSDTGGGYNEQFF. The CDR3 DNA is TGTGCCAGCAGTGACACAGGGGGCGGATACAATGAGCAGTTCTTC.

This clonotype was seen many times. The rearrangement links TRBV28 to TRBJ2-7, with D perhaps given as TRBD1 or TRBD2 (5 bases each). Germline values: CDR1 MDHEN, CDR2 SYDVKM. The CDR3 spans 15 residues. Trimming cost V 5 bases and J 3 bases, with 17 bases left between them. For the CDR3, the DNA is TGTGCCAGCAGTCCCTGGGGACGGGGTCACTACGAGCAGTACTTC. Its protein is CASSPWGRGHYEQYF.

This clonotype was seen repeatedly, ten times or more. In nucleotides, the CDR3 is TGTGCCAGCACCTTGACGGGGACTCCCTTAGAGACCCAGTACTTC. Translated: CASTLTGTPLETQYF. The chain couples TRBV9 to TRBJ2-5, with D perhaps TRBD2 (6 bases). The CDR3 is 15 amino acids. Germline assignment: CDR1 SGDLS and CDR2 YYNGEE. Trimming shortened V by 6 bases and J by 4 bases, and 19 bases separated the two germline ends.

This clonotype has a count of ten or more. CDR3: CASSLERRNNEQFF. DNA for the CDR3: TGTGCCAGCAGCTTAGAACGGAGGAACAATGAGCAGTTCTTC. This chain joins TRBV7-2 and TRBJ2-1; tentatively, D is TRBD2 (5 bases). Trimming left V 1 base short and J 5 bases short, with 9 bases between. The CDR3 loop spans 14 amino acids. Looked up from germline, CDR1 is SGHTA and CDR2 is FQGNSA.

This clonotype came up many times. The chain carries TRBV20-1 and TRBJ2-1, with 7 bases fitting TRBD2. CDR1 and CDR2 from the germline V gene are DFQATT and SNEGSKA (reference sequence). The ends lost 0 bases at V and 3 bases at J; junction bases unmatched: 14. The CDR3 covers 18 residues. The CDR3 loop reads CSARDPLDLAAVYNEQFF. The CDR3, as DNA: TGCAGTGCTAGAGATCCCCTCGACCTAGCGGCAGTCTACAATGAGCAGTTCTTC.

This clonotype showed up many times. CDR3 amino acids: CASSLTGNEQFF. CDR3 sequence (DNA): TGTGCCAGCAGCTTGACGGGCAATGAGCAGTTCTTC. The gene calls are TRBV7-9 and TRBJ2-1; D is unresolved. Germline V gene lookup returns CDR1 SEHNR and CDR2 FQNEAQ (reference sequence). With 3 bases removed from V and 6 bases from J, the gap between germline ends came to 6 bases. The length of the CDR3 is 12 residues.

The table lists this clonotype with many counts. The chain combines TRBV28 with TRBJ1-1; D is possibly TRBD1 (5 bases). The V end was cut by 4 bases, the J end by 4 bases, with 16 bases between. Germline V lookup: CDR1 MDHEN, CDR2 SYDVKM. This CDR3 region has 15 residues. CDR3: CASSSTGGVGTEAFF. The CDR3 bases are TGTGCCAGCAGTTCCACCGGGGGGGTGGGCACTGAAGCTTTCTTT.

This clonotype was counted ten times or more. The V call is TRBV12-3 or TRBV12-4, the J call TRBJ1-5; possibly TRBD1 for D (6 bases). Trimming took 6 bases from V and 5 from J, leaving 11 bases between them. The CDR3 extends over 13 amino acids. CDR3 protein: CASRGGPDQPQHF. The CDR3 bases are TGTGCCAGCAGAGGGGGGCCTGATCAGCCCCAGCATTTT.

In this sample, this clonotype turned up many times. The chain employs TRBV5-4 and TRBJ1-4; 9 bases fit TRBD1. This CDR3 is 14 amino acids long. CDR1 is SGHNT and CDR2 is YYREEE in the germline V gene (reference sequence). Trimming took 5 bases from V and 8 from J; bases not matched to a gene: 7. CDR3 DNA sequence: TGTGCCAGCAGTCGCGACAGGGGGAGAGAAAAACTGTTTTTT. It yields the protein CASSRDRGREKLFF.

This clonotype was seen ten or more times. The chain is built from TRBV7-9 and TRBJ1-1, with no clear D. V gave up 5 bases and J gave up 0 bases, with 16 bases separating them. CDR1 and CDR2 (germline): SEHNR, FQNEAQ (reference sequence). CDR3 length: 16 amino acids. The CDR3 nucleotides read TGTGCCAGCAGCATACAAGGAGGGAACATGAACACTGAAGCTTTCTTT. Translating it yields CASSIQGGNMNTEAFF.

In this sample, this clonotype turned up many times. The chain carries TRBV7-2 and TRBJ1-5, with a possible D match to TRBD1 (5 bases). The CDR3 is 15 amino acids. The V gene lost 6 bases and the J gene lost 2 bases, with 14 bases spanning the gap. Germline-derived CDR1 and CDR2 are SGHTA and FQGNSA. The CDR3 DNA sequence: TGTGCCAGCAGTTTCTCGGGGGGGGGCAATCAGCCCCAGCATTTT. Its protein is CASSFSGGGNQPQHF.